This T cell receptor (beta chain) was recorded in a study of blood T cell repertoires in COVID-19. Overall study context: Italy, Spain and the United States were the sources of the convalescent and acute COVID-19 samples. Sample material is recorded as cDNA or gDNA derived from T cells, B-cell-depleted T cells, or PBMCs.

In the original processing: Quantification of nucleated cells was approximated via reference gene primer amplification. Generated by immunoSEQ multiplex PCR, the TCRdb table keeps only in-frame clones and is missing some. The D gene and trimming were derived from the DNA, and the V and J assignments and clone size from that table. Among approximately 65,000 clones listed, about 80% were seen once. This CDR3 comprises 14 residues. Germline V gene data show CDR1 as SGHDT and CDR2 as YYEEEE. V shed 6 bases and J 6 bases; nucleotides not matched to a gene: 5. The source material was peripheral blood. This clonotype was obtained from a human donor in a cohort sampled during active COVID-19. The chain links TRBV5-6 to TRBJ1-4; 10 bases align to TRBD1. The CDR3 DNA follows: TGTGCCAGCACCGACAGGGGGCTAGATGAAAAACTGTTTTTT. Protein: CASTDRGLDEKLFF.